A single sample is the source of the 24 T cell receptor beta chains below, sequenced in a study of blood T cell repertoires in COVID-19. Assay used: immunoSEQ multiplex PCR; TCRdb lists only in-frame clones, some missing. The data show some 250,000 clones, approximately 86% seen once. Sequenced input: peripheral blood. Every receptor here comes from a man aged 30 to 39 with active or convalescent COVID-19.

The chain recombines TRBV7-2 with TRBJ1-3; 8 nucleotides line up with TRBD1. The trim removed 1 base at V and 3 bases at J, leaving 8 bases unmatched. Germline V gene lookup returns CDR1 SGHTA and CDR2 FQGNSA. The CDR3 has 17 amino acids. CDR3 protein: CASSLVHGRGLGNTIYF. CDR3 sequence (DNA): TGTGCCAGCAGCTTAGTCCATGGCAGGGGGCTTGGAAACACCATATATTTT.

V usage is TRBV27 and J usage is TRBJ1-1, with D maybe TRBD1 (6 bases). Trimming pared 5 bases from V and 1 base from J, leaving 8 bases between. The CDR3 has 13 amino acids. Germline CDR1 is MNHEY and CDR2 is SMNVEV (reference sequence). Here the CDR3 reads CASSLQGNTEAFF. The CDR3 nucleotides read TGTGCCAGCAGTCTACAGGGGAACACTGAAGCTTTCTTT.

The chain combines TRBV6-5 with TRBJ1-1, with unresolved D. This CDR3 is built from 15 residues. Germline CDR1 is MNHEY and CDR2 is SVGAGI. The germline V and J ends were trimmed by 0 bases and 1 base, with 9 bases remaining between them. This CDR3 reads CASSYSRVGNTEAFF. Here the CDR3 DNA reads TGTGCCAGCAGTTACTCTCGGGTCGGGAACACTGAAGCTTTCTTT.

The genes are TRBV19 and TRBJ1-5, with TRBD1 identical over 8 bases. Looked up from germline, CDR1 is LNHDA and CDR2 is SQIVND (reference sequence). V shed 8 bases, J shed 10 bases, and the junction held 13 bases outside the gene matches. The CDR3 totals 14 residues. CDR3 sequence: CASEPTGDLGPQHF. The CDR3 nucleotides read TGTGCCAGTGAACCGACAGGGGACCTTGGACCCCAGCATTTT.

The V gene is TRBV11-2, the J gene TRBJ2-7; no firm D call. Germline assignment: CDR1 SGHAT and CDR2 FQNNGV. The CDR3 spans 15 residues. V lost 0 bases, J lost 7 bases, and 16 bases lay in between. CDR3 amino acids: CASSLDVNQIWEQYF. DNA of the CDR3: TGTGCCAGCAGCTTAGATGTTAATCAGATTTGGGAGCAGTACTTC.

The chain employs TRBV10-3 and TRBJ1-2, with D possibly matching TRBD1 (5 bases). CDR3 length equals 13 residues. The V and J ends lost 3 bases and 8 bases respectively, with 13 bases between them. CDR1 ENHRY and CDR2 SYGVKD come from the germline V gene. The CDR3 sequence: CAISEDRWPGYTF. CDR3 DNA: TGTGCCATCAGTGAAGACAGATGGCCCGGCTACACCTTC.

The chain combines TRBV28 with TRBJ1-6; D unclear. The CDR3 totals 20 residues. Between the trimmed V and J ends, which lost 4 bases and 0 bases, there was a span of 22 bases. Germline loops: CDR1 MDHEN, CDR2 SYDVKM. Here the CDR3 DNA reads TGTGCCAGCAGTTCCGTTCTCTTGTTTCTCGGGAGCTCCTATAATTCACCCCTCCACTTT. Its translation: CASSSVLLFLGSSYNSPLHF. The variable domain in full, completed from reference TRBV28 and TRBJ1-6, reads DVKVTQSSRYLVKRTGEKVFLECVQDMDHENMFWYRQDPGLGLRLIYFSYDVKMKEKGDIPEGYSVSREKKERFSLILESASTNQTSMYLCASSSVLLFLGSSYNSPLHFGNGTRLTVT.

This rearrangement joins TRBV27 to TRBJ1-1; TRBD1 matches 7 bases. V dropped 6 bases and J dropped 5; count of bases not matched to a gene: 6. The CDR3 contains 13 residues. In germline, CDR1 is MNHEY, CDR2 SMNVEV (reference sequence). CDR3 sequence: CASRISRGTEAFF. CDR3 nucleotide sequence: TGTGCCAGCAGGATTTCCAGGGGGACTGAAGCTTTCTTT.

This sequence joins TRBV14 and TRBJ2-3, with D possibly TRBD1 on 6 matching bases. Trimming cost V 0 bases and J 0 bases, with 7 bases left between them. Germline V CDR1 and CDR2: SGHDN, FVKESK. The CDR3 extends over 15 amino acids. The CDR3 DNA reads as TGTGCCAGCAGCCAAGATAGGGGGAGCACAGATACGCAGTATTTT. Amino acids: CASSQDRGSTDTQYF. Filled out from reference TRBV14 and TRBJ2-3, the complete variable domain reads EAGVTQFPSHSVIEKGQTVTLRCDPISGHDNLYWYRRVMGKEIKFLLHFVKESKQDESGMPNNRFLAERTGGTYSTLKVQPAELEDSGVYFCASSQDRGSTDTQYFGPGTRLTVL.

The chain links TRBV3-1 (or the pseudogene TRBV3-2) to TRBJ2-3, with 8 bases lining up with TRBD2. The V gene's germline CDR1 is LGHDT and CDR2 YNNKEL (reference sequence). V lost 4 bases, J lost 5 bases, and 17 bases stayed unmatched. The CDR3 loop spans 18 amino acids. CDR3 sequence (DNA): TGTGCCAGCAGCCCAACCCCCGGAAGCGGGGGTGGTTTAGATACGCAGTATTTT. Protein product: CASSPTPGSGGGLDTQYF.

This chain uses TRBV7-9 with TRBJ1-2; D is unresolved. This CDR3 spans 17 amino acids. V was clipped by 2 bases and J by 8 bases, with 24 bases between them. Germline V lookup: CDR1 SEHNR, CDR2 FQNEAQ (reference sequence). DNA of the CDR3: TGTGCCAGCAGCTTATCAACACCCTGGTCGATTCCGCGGGGCTACACCTTC. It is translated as CASSLSTPWSIPRGYTF. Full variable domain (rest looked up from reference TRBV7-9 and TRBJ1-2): DTGVSQNPRHKITKRGQNVTFRCDPISEHNRLYWYRQTLGQGPEFLTYFQNEAQLEKSRLLSDRFSAERPKGSFSTLEIQRTEQGDSAMYLCASSLSTPWSIPRGYTFGSGTRLTVV.

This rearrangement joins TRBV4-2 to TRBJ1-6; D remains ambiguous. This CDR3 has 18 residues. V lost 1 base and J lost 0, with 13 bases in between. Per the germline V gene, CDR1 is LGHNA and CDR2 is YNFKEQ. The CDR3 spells CASSQVGVTSSYNSPLHF. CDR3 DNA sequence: TGTGCCAGCAGCCAAGTTGGTGTCACGAGCTCCTATAATTCACCCCTCCACTTT.

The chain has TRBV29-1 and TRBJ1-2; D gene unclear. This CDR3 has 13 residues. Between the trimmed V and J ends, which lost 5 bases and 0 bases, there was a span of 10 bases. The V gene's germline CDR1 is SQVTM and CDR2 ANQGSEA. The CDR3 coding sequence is TGCAGCGTTTCGCCGAGAACTAACTATGGCTACACCTTC. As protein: CSVSPRTNYGYTF.

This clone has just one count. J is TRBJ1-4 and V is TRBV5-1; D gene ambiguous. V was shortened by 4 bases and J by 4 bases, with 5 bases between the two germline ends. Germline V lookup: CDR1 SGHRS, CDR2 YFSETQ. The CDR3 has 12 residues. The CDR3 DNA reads TGCGCCAGCAGCCAACTTAATGAAAAACTGTTTTTT. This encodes CASSQLNEKLFF.

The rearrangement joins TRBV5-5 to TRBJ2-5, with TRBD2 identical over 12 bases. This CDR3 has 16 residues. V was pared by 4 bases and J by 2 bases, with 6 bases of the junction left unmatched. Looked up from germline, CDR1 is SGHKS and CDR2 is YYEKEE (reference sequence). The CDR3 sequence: CASSLGLAGHQETQYF. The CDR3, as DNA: TGTGCCAGCAGCCTTGGACTAGCGGGACATCAAGAGACCCAGTACTTC.

CDR3 nucleotide sequence: TGTGCCAGCAGCTTAGATACAGGGGGCGCTTTTGAAGCTTTCTTT. Its protein is CASSLDTGGAFEAFF. This chain links TRBV7-9 with TRBJ1-1; 9 nucleotides agree with TRBD1. The CDR3 length is 15 residues. The V and J ends lost 1 base and 7 bases, in that order; junction bases with no gene match: 7. Germline values: CDR1 SEHNR, CDR2 FQNEAQ (reference sequence). Drawing the rest from reference TRBV7-9 and TRBJ1-1, the complete variable domain is DTGVSQNPRHKITKRGQNVTFRCDPISEHNRLYWYRQTLGQGPEFLTYFQNEAQLEKSRLLSDRFSAERPKGSFSTLEIQRTEQGDSAMYLCASSLDTGGAFEAFFGQGTRLTVV.

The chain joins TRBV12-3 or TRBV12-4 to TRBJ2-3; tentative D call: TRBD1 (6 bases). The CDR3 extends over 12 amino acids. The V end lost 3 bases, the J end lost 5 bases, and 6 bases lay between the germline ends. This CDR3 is CASSFRGDTQYF. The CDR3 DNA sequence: TGTGCCAGCAGTTTCAGGGGAGATACGCAGTATTTT.

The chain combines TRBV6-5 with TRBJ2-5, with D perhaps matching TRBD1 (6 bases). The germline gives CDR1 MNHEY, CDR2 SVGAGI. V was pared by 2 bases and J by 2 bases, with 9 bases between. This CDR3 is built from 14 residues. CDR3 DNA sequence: TGTGCCAGCAGTTACGGGGGCCTACAAGAGACCCAGTACTTC. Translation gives CASSYGGLQETQYF.

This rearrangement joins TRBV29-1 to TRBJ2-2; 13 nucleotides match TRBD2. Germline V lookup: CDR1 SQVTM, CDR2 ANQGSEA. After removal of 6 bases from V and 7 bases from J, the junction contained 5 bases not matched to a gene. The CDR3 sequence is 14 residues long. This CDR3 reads CSVGTSGDVGELFF. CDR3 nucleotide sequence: TGCAGCGTGGGGACTAGCGGGGACGTCGGGGAGCTGTTTTTT.

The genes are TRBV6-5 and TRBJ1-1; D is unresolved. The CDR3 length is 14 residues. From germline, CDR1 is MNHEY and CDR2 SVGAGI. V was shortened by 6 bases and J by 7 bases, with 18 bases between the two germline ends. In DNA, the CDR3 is TGTGCCAGCAGAGTCCGCACCGGATCGGGTGAAGCTTTCTTT. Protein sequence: CASRVRTGSGEAFF.

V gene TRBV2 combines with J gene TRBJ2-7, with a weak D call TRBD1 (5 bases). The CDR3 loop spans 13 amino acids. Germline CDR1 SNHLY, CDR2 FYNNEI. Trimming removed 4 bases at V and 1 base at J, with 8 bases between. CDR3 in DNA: TGTGCCAGCAGTGGGGGCCGATCCTACGAGCAGTACTTC. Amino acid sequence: CASSGGRSYEQYF. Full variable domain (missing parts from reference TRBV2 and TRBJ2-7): EPEVTQTPSHQVTQMGQEVILRCVPISNHLYFYWYRQILGQKVEFLVSFYNNEISEKSEIFDDQFSVERPDGSNFTLKIRSTKLEDSAMYFCASSGGRSYEQYFGPGTRLTVT.

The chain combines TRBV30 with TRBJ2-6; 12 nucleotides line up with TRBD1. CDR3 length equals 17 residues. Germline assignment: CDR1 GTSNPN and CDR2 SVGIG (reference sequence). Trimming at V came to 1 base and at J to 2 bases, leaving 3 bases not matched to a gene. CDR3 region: CAWSDGTGGAGANVLTF. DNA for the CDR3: TGTGCCTGGAGTGACGGGACAGGGGGCGCTGGGGCCAACGTCCTGACTTTC. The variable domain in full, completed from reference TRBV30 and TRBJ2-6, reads SQTIHQWPATLVQPVGSPLSLECTVEGTSNPNLYWYRQAAGRGLQLLFYSVGIGQISSEVPQNLSASRPQDRQFILSSKKLLLSDSGFYLCAWSDGTGGAGANVLTFGAGSRLTVL.

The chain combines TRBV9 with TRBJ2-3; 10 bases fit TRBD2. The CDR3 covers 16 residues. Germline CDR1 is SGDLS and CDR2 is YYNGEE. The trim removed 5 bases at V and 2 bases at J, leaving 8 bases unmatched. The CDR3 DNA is TGTGCCAGCAGTAGCGGGGGGCTCCCTCCCACAGATACGCAGTATTTT. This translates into CASSSGGLPPTDTQYF. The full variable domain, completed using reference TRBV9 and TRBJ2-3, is DSGVTQTPKHLITATGQRVTLRCSPRSGDLSVYWYQQSLDQGLQFLIQYYNGEERAKGNILERFSAQQFPDLHSELNLSSLELGDSALYFCASSSGGLPPTDTQYFGPGTRLTVL.

CDR3 coding DNA: TGTGCCATCAGCCCGGGACAGCAAGAGACCCAGTACTTC. Translating it yields CAISPGQQETQYF. V usage is TRBV10-3 and J usage is TRBJ2-5; 7 nucleotides align to TRBD1. There are 13 residues in the CDR3. CDR1 and CDR2 (germline): ENHRY, SYGVKD. Trimming cost V 6 bases and J 2 bases; bases outside gene matches: 3.